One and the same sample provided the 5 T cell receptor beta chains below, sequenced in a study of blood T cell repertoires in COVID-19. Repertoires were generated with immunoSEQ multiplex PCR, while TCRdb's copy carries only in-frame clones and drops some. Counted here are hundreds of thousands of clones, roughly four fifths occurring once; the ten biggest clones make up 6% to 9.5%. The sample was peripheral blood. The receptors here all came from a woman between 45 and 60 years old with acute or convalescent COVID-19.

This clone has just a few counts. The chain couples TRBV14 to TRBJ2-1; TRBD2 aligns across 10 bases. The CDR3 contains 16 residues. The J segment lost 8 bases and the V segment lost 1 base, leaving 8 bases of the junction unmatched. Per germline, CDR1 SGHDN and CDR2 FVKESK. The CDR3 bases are TGTGCCAGCAGCCAAGTAAGACTAGCGGGTTGGGATGAGCAGTTCTTC. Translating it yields CASSQVRLAGWDEQFF.

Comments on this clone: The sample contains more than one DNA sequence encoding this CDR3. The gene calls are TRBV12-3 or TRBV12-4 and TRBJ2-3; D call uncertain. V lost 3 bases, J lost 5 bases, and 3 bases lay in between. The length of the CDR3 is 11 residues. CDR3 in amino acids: CASSFLDTQYF. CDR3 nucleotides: TGTGCCAGCAGTTTCCTAGATACGCAGTATTTT.

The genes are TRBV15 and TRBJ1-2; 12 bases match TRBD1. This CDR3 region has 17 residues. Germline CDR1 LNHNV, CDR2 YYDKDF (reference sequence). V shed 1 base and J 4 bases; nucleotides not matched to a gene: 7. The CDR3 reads CATSRAGTGGLGYGYTF. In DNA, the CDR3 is TGTGCCACCAGCAGAGCCGGGACAGGGGGCCTCGGCTATGGCTACACCTTC.

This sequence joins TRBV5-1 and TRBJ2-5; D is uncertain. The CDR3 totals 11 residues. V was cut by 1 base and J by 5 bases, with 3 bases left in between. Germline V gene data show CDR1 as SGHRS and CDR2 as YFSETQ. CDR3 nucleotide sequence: TGCGCCAGCAGCTTGTATGAGACCCAGTACTTC. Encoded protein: CASSLYETQYF.

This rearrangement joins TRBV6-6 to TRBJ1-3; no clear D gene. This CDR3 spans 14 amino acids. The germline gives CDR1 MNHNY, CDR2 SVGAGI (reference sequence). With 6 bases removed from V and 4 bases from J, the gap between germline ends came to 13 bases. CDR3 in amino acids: CASSPIGQGNTIYF. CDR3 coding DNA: TGTGCCAGCAGCCCGATTGGGCAAGGAAACACCATATATTTT.